This T cell receptor (beta chain) appears in the sequencing data of a study of blood T cell repertoires in COVID-19. V was pared by 2 bases and J by 5 bases, with 12 bases between. The CDR3 loop spans 14 amino acids. Germline CDR1 and CDR2: MGHRA and YSYEKL. The data were produced by immunoSEQ multiplex PCR, yet TCRdb's version contains in-frame clones alone and is incomplete. Counted here are around 300,000 clones, around 89% occurring once; the ten biggest clones make up around 4.5%. The TCR originated in a woman aged 18-29 years with acute COVID-19. The V gene is TRBV4-1, the J gene TRBJ2-5; weak D call: TRBD1 (5 bases). The sample consisted of PBMCs or T cells enriched from blood (not recorded which). This CDR3 reads CASSQPGLEETQYF. The CDR3 DNA reads TGCGCCAGCAGCCAACCAGGGTTGGAGGAGACCCAGTACTTC.